This entry describes one TCR beta chain. The antigen remains undetermined. The PCR contained 60 Vbeta and 13 Jbeta primers. Data came from immunoSEQ multiplex PCR; TCRdb stores just in-frame clones and leaves some out. The table lists 90,000 to 150,000 clones, around 77% of them singletons. V gave up 10 bases and J gave up 6 bases; unmatched junction bases: 9. Germline values: CDR1 LNHDA, CDR2 SQIVND (reference sequence). The CDR3 spans 13 residues. The record originates from a study of cytomegalovirus exposure and HLA in healthy donors. Whole-study context: Within the Caucasian-associated ancestry cluster were roughly 82% of the approximately 390 genotyped donors.

General observations from the study: The classifier was said to identify cytomegalovirus status with high specificity and sensitivity.

V and J are TRBV19 and TRBJ2-5; 9 nucleotides match TRBD1. Source material: PBMCs. This sequence originates from a human donor in good health. CDR3 amino acids: CATQTGGGQTQYF. In DNA form, the CDR3 reads TGTGCCACCCAAACAGGGGGCGGACAGACCCAGTACTTC.